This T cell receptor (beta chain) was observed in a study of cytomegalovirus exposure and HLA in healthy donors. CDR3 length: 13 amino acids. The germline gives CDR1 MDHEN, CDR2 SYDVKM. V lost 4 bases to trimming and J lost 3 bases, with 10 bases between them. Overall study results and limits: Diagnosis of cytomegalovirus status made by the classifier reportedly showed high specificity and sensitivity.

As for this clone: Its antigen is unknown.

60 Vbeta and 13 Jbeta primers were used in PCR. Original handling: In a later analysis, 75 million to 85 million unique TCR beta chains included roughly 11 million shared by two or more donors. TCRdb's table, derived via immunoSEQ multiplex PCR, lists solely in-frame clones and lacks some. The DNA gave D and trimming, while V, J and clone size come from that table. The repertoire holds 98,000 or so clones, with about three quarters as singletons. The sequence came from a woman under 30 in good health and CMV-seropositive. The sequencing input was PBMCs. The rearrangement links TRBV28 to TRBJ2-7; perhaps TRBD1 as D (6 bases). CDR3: CASSYRVVYEQYF. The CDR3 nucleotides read TGTGCCAGCAGTTACAGGGTGGTCTACGAGCAGTACTTC.